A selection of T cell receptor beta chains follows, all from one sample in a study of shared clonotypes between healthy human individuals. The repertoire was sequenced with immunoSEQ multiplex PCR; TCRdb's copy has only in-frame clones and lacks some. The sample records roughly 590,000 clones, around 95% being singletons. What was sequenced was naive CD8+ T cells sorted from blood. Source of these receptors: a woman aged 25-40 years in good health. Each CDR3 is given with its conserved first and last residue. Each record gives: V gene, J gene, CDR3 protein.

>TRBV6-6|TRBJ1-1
CASSYLLTGNTEAFF
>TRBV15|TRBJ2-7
CATSRVAGSYEQYF
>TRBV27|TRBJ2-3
CASSLLWRDRTDTQYF
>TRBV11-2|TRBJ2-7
CASSSPARAYYEQYF
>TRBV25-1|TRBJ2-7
CASSETGGGAAEQYF
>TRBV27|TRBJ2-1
CASSFPGRLNNEQFF
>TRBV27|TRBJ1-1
CASSYNQGASITSFTEAFF
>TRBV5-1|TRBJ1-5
CASSLRDNNQPQHF
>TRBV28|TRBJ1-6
CASSLPGRENSPLHF
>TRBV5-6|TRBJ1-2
CASRGTGEGRGYTF
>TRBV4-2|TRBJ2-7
CASSQAEGANSYEQYF
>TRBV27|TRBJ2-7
CASSWGQDHEQYF
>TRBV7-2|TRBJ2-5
CASSSQTAGRYQETQYF
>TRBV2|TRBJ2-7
CASSEGRSSYEQYF
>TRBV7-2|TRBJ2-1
CASSQLAASYNEQFF
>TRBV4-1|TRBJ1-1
CASSQEGGARMNTEAFF
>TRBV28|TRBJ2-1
CASSAGLYNEQFF
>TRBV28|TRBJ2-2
CAIPGQGIDTGELFF
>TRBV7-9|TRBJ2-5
CASSLGAGGRETQYF
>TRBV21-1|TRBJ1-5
CASSPHVPRGSGNQPQHF
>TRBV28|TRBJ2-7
CASSSRLDSYEQYF
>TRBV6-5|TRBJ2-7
CASSYSKEGGNYEQYF
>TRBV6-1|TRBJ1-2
CASRSTGGYGYTF
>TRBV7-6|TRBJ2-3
CASSPGGGTDTQYF
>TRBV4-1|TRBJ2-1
CASSQDRPGAYNEQFF
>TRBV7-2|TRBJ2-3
CASSLPTQYF
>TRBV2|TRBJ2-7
CASNGGGYEQYF
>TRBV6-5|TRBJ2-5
CASSYSSWGELETQYF
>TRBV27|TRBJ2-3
CASSIRPGLAGTDTQYF
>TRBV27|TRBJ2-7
CASRPGTSGSNSSYEQYF
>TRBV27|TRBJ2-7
CASRKGFEQYF
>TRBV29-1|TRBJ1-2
CSAVTGMGYTF
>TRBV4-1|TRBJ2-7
CASSQDQILVAYEQYF
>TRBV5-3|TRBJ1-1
CARSSRGCTEAFF
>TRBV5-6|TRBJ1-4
CASSLGGTINEKLFF
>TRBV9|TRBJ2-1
CASSSGGVLEQFF
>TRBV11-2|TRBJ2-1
CASSLDVPSAYNEQFF
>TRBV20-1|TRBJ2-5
CSEGAQETQYF
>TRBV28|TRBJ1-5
CASSIQGSDQPQHF